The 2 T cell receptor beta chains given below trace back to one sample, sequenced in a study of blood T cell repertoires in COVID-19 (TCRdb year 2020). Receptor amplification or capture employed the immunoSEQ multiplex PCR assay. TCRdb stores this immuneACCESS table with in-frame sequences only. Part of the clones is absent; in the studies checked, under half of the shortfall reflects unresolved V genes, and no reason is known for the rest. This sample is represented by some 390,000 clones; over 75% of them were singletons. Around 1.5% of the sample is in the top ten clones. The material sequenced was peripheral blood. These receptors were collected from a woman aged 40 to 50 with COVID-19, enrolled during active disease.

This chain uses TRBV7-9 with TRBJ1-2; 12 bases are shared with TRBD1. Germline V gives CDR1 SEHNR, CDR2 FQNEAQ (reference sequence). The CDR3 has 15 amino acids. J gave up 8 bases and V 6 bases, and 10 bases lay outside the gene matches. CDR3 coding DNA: TGTGCCAGCAGGATGGTGGGGACAGGGGGCGAGGGCTACACCTTC. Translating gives CASRMVGTGGEGYTF.

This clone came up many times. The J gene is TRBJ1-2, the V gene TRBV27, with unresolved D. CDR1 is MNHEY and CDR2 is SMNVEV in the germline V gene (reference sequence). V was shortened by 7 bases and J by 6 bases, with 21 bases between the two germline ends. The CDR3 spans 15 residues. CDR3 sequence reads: CASTLTWPSYDGYTF. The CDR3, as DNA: TGTGCCAGCACACTAACGTGGCCGAGCTATGATGGCTACACCTTC.